One and the same sample provided the 12 T cell receptor beta chains below, sequenced in a study of OX40 agonist ivuxolimab in advanced cancers. The protocol was immunoSEQ multiplex PCR, while the TCRdb copy is restricted to in-frame clones and leaves out a portion. Of 25,000 to 30,000 clones listed, approximately 91% are singletons. The material was CD4+ or CD8+ T cells sorted from blood, obtained in a trial of the OX40 agonist ivuxolimab. These receptors were taken from an adult with an advanced solid tumor such as melanoma, head and neck, liver or kidney cancer.

This clone occurred once. The rearrangement links TRBV7-9 to TRBJ2-6; the match to TRBD1 covers 9 bases. V lost 5 bases, J lost 5 bases, and 13 bases stayed unmatched. Germline lookup yields CDR1 SEHNR and CDR2 FQNEAQ (reference sequence). The CDR3 sequence is 18 residues long. This chain's CDR3 is CASSQGTGGIVWANVLTF. CDR3 coding DNA: TGTGCCAGCAGCCAAGGTACAGGGGGCATTGTCTGGGCCAACGTCCTGACTTTC.

This clone was detected only once. V usage is TRBV2 and J usage is TRBJ1-5; 7 bases map to TRBD1. From germline, CDR1 is SNHLY and CDR2 FYNNEI. Losses at the gene ends were 5 bases for V and 2 bases for J; bases not matched to a gene: 12. The CDR3 covers 17 residues. CDR3 amino acids: CASSSRREGAGNQPQHF. CDR3 in DNA: TGTGCCAGCAGTTCCCGGAGGGAGGGGGCGGGCAATCAGCCCCAGCATTTT.

The V call is TRBV5-1, the J call TRBJ2-7; the D gene could be TRBD1 or TRBD2 (5 bases each). The CDR3 consists of 16 residues. Germline CDR1 SGHRS, CDR2 YFSETQ. The ends were cut back, 0 bases at V and 0 bases at J, with 13 bases in the middle. In nucleotides, the CDR3 is TGCGCCAGCAGCTTGGGGGCCGACGGGGCCTCCTACGAGCAGTACTTC. Translated: CASSLGADGASYEQYF.

CDR3 amino acids: CASSPLAGISNEQFF. As DNA, the CDR3 is TGTGCCAGCAGCCCGTTAGCGGGGATTAGCAATGAGCAGTTCTTC. This rearrangement joins TRBV14 to TRBJ2-1, with TRBD2 matching 8 bases. In germline, CDR1 is SGHDN, CDR2 FVKESK. V lost 4 bases and J lost 6; bases outside the gene matches: 8. The length of the CDR3 is 15 residues.

The rearrangement joins TRBV13 to TRBJ2-1; 14 nucleotides agree with TRBD2. With V trimmed by 4 bases and J by 6 bases, 5 bases remained unmatched. The CDR3 covers 16 residues. Germline V gene lookup returns CDR1 PRHDT and CDR2 FYEKMQ (reference sequence). CDR3 DNA: TGTGCCAGCAGCTCATGGGGACTAGCGGGAGTCAATGAGCAGTTCTTC. It encodes CASSSWGLAGVNEQFF.

This rearrangement joins TRBV29-1 to TRBJ2-3; D call uncertain. The CDR3 runs to 10 residues. Trimming shortened V by 6 bases and J by 3 bases, and 4 bases separated the two germline ends. The germline gives CDR1 SQVTM, CDR2 ANQGSEA. The CDR3 coding sequence is TGCAGCGTCCTGACAGATACGCAGTATTTT. This translates into CSVLTDTQYF.

V is TRBV2 and J is TRBJ2-3, with TRBD2 matching 10 bases. CDR1 is SNHLY and CDR2 is FYNNEI in the germline V gene. CDR3 size: 18 residues. V lost 3 bases, J lost 3 bases, and 12 bases stayed unmatched. As DNA, the CDR3 is TGTGCCAGCAGTGAGCTAGCGGGAGCGATACAACCGACAGATACGCAGTATTTT. Its translation is CASSELAGAIQPTDTQYF.

This chain connects TRBV5-1 to TRBJ2-5; D remains ambiguous. The J call could be wrong; TRBJ2-7 is a better fit for the DNA end. The CDR3 covers 17 residues. Per the germline V gene, CDR1 is SGHRS and CDR2 is YFSETQ. The CDR3 loop reads CASSLVAGKTAGYEQYF. The CDR3 nucleotides read TGCGCCAGCAGCTTGGTGGCAGGAAAAACCGCTGGGTACGAGCAGTACTTC.

CDR3 nucleotide sequence: TGTGCCAGCAGCCCACAGGGAGGAATCCCCGGGGAGCTGTTTTTT. Protein sequence: CASSPQGGIPGELFF. V gene TRBV2 combines with J gene TRBJ2-2, with D perhaps matching TRBD1 or TRBD2 (6 bases each). From germline, CDR1 is SNHLY and CDR2 FYNNEI. The V end lost 6 bases, the J end lost 6 bases, and 17 bases lay between the germline ends. This CDR3 is 15 amino acids long.

This clone was seen only once. The chain employs TRBV5-4 and TRBJ1-3; D is ambiguous. CDR3 length: 14 amino acids. From germline, CDR1 is SGHNT and CDR2 YYREEE (reference sequence). The V end lost 4 bases, the J end lost 4 bases, and 12 bases lay between the germline ends. CDR3 nucleotides: TGTGCCAGCAGCGGTGCAGGCTACGGAAACACCATATATTTT. It is translated as CASSGAGYGNTIYF.

The V call is TRBV7-9, the J call TRBJ2-1; no definite D call. Between the trimmed V and J ends, which lost 6 bases and 4 bases, there was a span of 7 bases. The germline gives CDR1 SEHNR, CDR2 FQNEAQ (reference sequence). The CDR3 is 12 amino acids. The CDR3 coding sequence is TGTGCCAGCAGATGGGGATACAATGAGCAGTTCTTC. It codes for CASRWGYNEQFF.

The chain uses TRBV6-6 and TRBJ1-5; D is unclear. The V gene lost 4 bases and the J gene lost 4 bases, with 8 bases spanning the gap. CDR3 length equals 13 residues. Germline CDR1 reads MNHNY; CDR2 reads SVGAGI (reference sequence). This CDR3 is CASSLYWNQPQHF. In DNA form, the CDR3 reads TGTGCCAGCAGTTTATACTGGAATCAGCCCCAGCATTTT.